This T cell receptor beta chain derives from a study of OX40 agonist ivuxolimab in advanced cancers. In the study overall: Ivuxolimab, which patients received intravenously every 2 weeks, was dosed at 0.01 to 10 mg/kg.

Autoimmune disease history or systemic immunosuppression meant exclusion. Blood draws occurred at baseline, cycle 4 day 1, and cycle 7 day 1. Libraries were prepared by immunoSEQ multiplex PCR; TCRdb keeps only in-frame clonotypes and omits some of them. The sample carries about 58,000 clones, more than 80% recorded once. The V gene lost 6 bases and the J gene lost 7 bases, with 12 bases spanning the gap. The CDR3 has 12 amino acids. Germline loops: CDR1 MNHNS, CDR2 SASEGT. The sequence was obtained from an adult with an advanced solid tumor such as melanoma, head and neck, liver or kidney cancer. The chain employs TRBV6-1 and TRBJ1-2, with D perhaps matching TRBD1 (6 bases). The sample here was CD4+ or CD8+ T cells sorted from blood, taken in a trial of the OX40 agonist ivuxolimab. The CDR3 nucleotides read TGTGCCAGCAGCATACAGGGTTTTGGCTACACCTTC. It specifies CASSIQGFGYTF.